This T cell receptor beta chain was documented in a study of T cell responses to AZD1222 COVID-19 vaccine. Points on this clone: Its antigen is currently unknown. One end of the junction fails to match germline, which may point to a read error.

Generated by immunoSEQ multiplex PCR, the TCRdb table keeps only in-frame clones and is missing some. The sample has approximately 150,000 clones, roughly 92% seen once. Overall study results and limits: Donors were chiefly white British, with a greater number of females, and clonal diversity was perhaps underestimated. Regions left unmutated in variants are reportedly the target of nearly half of spike-specific TCRs.

The CDR3 contains 14 residues. Per germline, CDR1 SGHTA and CDR2 FQGTGA. The sample was peripheral blood, taken on day 0 of AZD1222 vaccination. The chain is built from TRBV7-3 and TRBJ2-3, with D possibly TRBD1 on 5 matching bases. This TCR came from an adult in good health. The CDR3 coding sequence is TGTGCCAGCAGCCCTATTGGTGGGGCGGATACTCAGTATTTT. Its protein is CASSPIGGADTQYF.